This paragraph reports one T cell receptor (beta chain). Antigen unknown. This entry is derived from a study of cytomegalovirus exposure and HLA in healthy donors. Study-wide background: T cells numbering about 200 million yielded more than 100 million unique TCR beta sequences in an earlier analysis. Study results and limitations: Earlier results showed most TCR beta V segments being productive about 90% or about 30% of the time.

This CDR3 is built from 12 residues. Germline-derived CDR1 and CDR2 are SGHRS and YFSETQ. Deletions cut 3 bases from V and 10 bases from J, with 11 bases between. PCR was performed using 60 Vbeta and 13 Jbeta primers. Source study methods: Roughly 11 million of the roughly 80 million unique TCR beta chains counted in a later analysis were shared. Sequenced by immunoSEQ multiplex PCR; TCRdb stores in-frame clones only, minus some. V, J and clone size are taken as reported in that table, and D and trimming were inferred from the DNA itself. The table records some 140,000 clones, approximately 80% of them present only once.

The TCR comes from a woman aged 40 to 50 in good health and CMV-seropositive. Material: PBMCs. The rearrangement joins TRBV5-1 to TRBJ2-1; possible D gene TRBD2, 6 bases. CDR3 coding DNA: TGCGCCAGCAGCTACGGGGGAGGAGAGCAGTTCTTC. Its protein is CASSYGGGEQFF.